These 29 T cell receptor beta chains came from one sample sequenced in a study of T cell repertoires in cytomegalovirus infection. TCRdb recomputed calls from the reads with MiXCR, one row per CDR3 protein. The data contain some 500,000 distinct CDR3 sequences, 30% to 40% of them singletons. Their specific antigens are unknown. The material sequenced was cultured PBMCs, taken from culture after CMV antigen stimulation. The receptors originated from a human donor in good health (CMV status not recorded). Some clones in this sample may be carry-over from other donors' samples.

The gene calls are TRBV6-2 or TRBV6-3 and TRBJ2-7; D call uncertain. The V gene lost 5 bases and the J gene lost 3 bases, with 11 bases spanning the gap. Germline CDR1 and CDR2: MNHEY and SVGEGT. CDR3 length: 13 residues. CDR3 in amino acids: CASSAGERYEQYV. The CDR3 coding sequence is TGTGCCAGCAGTGCCGGAGAGCGCTACGAGCAGTACGTC.

V and J are TRBV19 and TRBJ1-4; no clear D gene. In germline, CDR1 is LNHDA, CDR2 SQIVND (reference sequence). The CDR3 has 12 residues. V shed 6 bases and J shed 8 bases, with 10 bases lying between them. For the CDR3, the DNA is TGTGCCAGTAGCCCCCTCACGGAAAAACTGTTTTTT. This encodes CASSPLTEKLFF.

This clonotype came up a few times. This chain joins TRBV28 and TRBJ2-3, with D perhaps assigned TRBD1 or TRBD2 (6 bases each). V was shortened by 2 bases and J by 4 bases, with 13 bases between the two germline ends. This CDR3 contains 15 residues. The V gene's germline CDR1 is MDHEN and CDR2 SYDVKM. The CDR3 spells CASSLRGVGADTQYF. The CDR3 region has the DNA TGTGCCAGCAGTTTAAGGGGGGTGGGCGCAGATACGCAGTATTTT.

The chain couples TRBV4-1 to TRBJ1-1; tentatively, D is TRBD1 (6 bases). V dropped 1 base and J dropped 5 bases, with 26 bases sitting between them. The germline V gene encodes CDR1 MGHRA and CDR2 YSYEKL. The CDR3 is 19 residues long. CDR3 in DNA: TGCGCCAGCAGCCAAGTTCCCCCGTTGTTGCTGGAAGGGGGAACTGAAGCTTTCTTT. This sequence encodes CASSQVPPLLLEGGTEAFF.

V is TRBV11-3 and J is TRBJ1-1; tentative D call: TRBD1 (6 bases). Trimming removed 4 bases from V and 0 bases from J, with 15 bases in between. Germline loops: CDR1 SGHNT, CDR2 YENEEA. This CDR3 has 16 amino acids. The CDR3 protein is CASSSRQEGMNTEAFF. Here the CDR3 DNA reads TGTGCCAGCAGCTCCCGACAGGAGGGGATGAACACTGAAGCTTTCTTT.

This chain joins TRBV20-1 and TRBJ1-2; no firm D call. This CDR3 is 15 amino acids long. Trimming removed 7 bases from V and 2 bases from J, with 20 bases in between. Germline CDR1 and CDR2: DFQATT and SNEGSKA (reference sequence). In DNA form, the CDR3 reads TGCAGTGGGACGAAGGGTGCGGTCGGAAACTATGGCTACACCTTC. This sequence encodes CSGTKGAVGNYGYTF.

The chain carries TRBV28 and TRBJ2-3, with TRBD2 identical over 9 bases. Unmatched junction bases numbered 13, after V lost 5 bases and J lost 7 bases. The CDR3 runs 16 residues. Germline-derived CDR1 and CDR2 are MDHEN and SYDVKM. The CDR3 protein is CASSPQEAGGPYTQYF. DNA for the CDR3: TGTGCCAGCAGTCCACAAGAGGCGGGAGGGCCCTATACGCAGTATTTT.

V usage is TRBV19 and J usage is TRBJ2-3; D call uncertain. The CDR3 runs to 14 residues. Germline V gives CDR1 LNHDA, CDR2 SQIVND (reference sequence). The V gene lost 3 bases and the J gene lost 5 bases, with 12 bases spanning the gap. The CDR3 nucleotides read TGTGCCAGTAGTATCCGGGCCAAGGGAGATACGCAGTATTTT. Translation: CASSIRAKGDTQYF.

This clonotype was counted between two and nine times. This rearrangement joins TRBV6-2 or TRBV6-3 to TRBJ1-1, with D possibly matching TRBD1 (5 bases). In germline, CDR1 is MNHEY, CDR2 SVGEGT. The CDR3 contains 12 residues. Between the trimmed V and J ends, which lost 7 bases and 3 bases, there was a span of 9 bases. This CDR3 is CASIGEYTEAFF. CDR3 in DNA: TGTGCCAGCATAGGGGAGTACACTGAAGCTTTCTTT.

Written as DNA, the CDR3 is TGTGCCAGCAGTCGGACAACTTCGAGCTCTGGAAACACCATATATTTT. It translates to CASSRTTSSSGNTIYF. This sequence joins TRBV6-5 and TRBJ1-3; D might be TRBD1 (5 bases). This CDR3 is 16 amino acids long. V was trimmed by 5 bases and J by 0 bases, leaving 14 bases between them. Germline-derived CDR1 and CDR2 are MNHEY and SVGAGI.

The V and J genes are TRBV28 and TRBJ2-1; 10 bases fit TRBD2. With V trimmed by 2 bases and J by 6 bases, 4 bases remained unmatched. The CDR3 extends over 15 amino acids. Germline CDR1 reads MDHEN; CDR2 reads SYDVKM. DNA for the CDR3: TGTGCCAGCAGTTTACTAGCGGGAGAAAGCAATGAGCAGTTCTTC. Translating it yields CASSLLAGESNEQFF. The entire variable domain, with the rest obtained from reference TRBV28 and TRBJ2-1, is as follows: DVKVTQSSRYLVKRTGEKVFLECVQDMDHENMFWYRQDPGLGLRLIYFSYDVKMKEKGDIPEGYSVSREKKERFSLILESASTNQTSMYLCASSLLAGESNEQFFGPGTRLTVL.

This chain uses TRBV12-3 or TRBV12-4 with TRBJ2-1; D gene uncertain. This CDR3 contains 11 residues. Trimming took 8 bases from V and 5 from J, leaving 7 bases between them. CDR3 nucleotides: TGTGCCAGCTGTCTTAACAATGAGCAGTTCTTC. Its translation is CASCLNNEQFF.

This clonotype appeared once. The chain combines TRBV4-3 with TRBJ2-5, with D perhaps matching TRBD1 or TRBD2 (5 bases each). From germline, CDR1 is LGHNA and CDR2 YSLEER. The CDR3 has 12 amino acids. Trimming removed 0 bases from V and 7 bases from J, with 6 bases in between. This chain's CDR3 is CASSQDGGTQYF. CDR3 nucleotide sequence: TGCGCCAGCAGCCAAGATGGGGGGACCCAGTACTTC.

This clonotype has only one observation. This sequence joins TRBV19 and TRBJ2-3, with a weak D call TRBD1 (5 bases). Per germline, CDR1 LNHDA and CDR2 SQIVND (reference sequence). The CDR3 runs 14 residues. The V end lost 6 bases, the J end lost 2 bases, and 12 bases lay between the germline ends. The CDR3 spells CASRVDSYTDTQYF. CDR3 DNA sequence: TGTGCCAGTAGGGTAGACAGCTACACAGATACGCAGTATTTT. The complete variable domain, with remaining parts taken from reference TRBV19 and TRBJ2-3, reads DGGITQSPKYLFRKEGQNVTLSCEQNLNHDAMYWYRQDPGQGLRLIYYSQIVNDFQKGDIAEGYSVSREKKESFPLTVTSAQKNPTAFYLCASRVDSYTDTQYFGPGTRLTVL.

In its sample, this clonotype was seen once. The chain has TRBV12-5 and TRBJ1-5; D unclear. Per the germline V gene, CDR1 is LGHNT and CDR2 is FRNRAP. The ends were cut back, 1 base at V and 7 bases at J, with 11 bases in the middle. This CDR3 has 14 amino acids. CDR3 amino acids: CASGLGTGGQPQHF. The CDR3 DNA sequence: TGTGCTAGTGGTTTGGGGACCGGAGGGCAGCCCCAGCATTTT.

In this sample, this clonotype turned up a few times. J is TRBJ1-2 and V is TRBV5-5; maybe TRBD1 (6 bases). Trimming took off 0 bases at V and 2 bases at J, with 11 bases between the two ends. The CDR3 totals 15 residues. Germline CDR1 and CDR2: SGHKS and YYEKEE (reference sequence). CDR3 in amino acids: CASSLAIGGNYGYTF. The CDR3 DNA follows: TGTGCCAGCAGCTTGGCCATAGGGGGGAACTATGGCTACACCTTC.

A few counts support this clonotype. One end of the junction is discordant with germline, which a read error may explain. The chain uses TRBV11-3 and TRBJ2-3; the match to TRBD2 covers 9 bases. Germline-derived CDR1 and CDR2 are SGHNT and YENEEA. The CDR3 spans 15 residues. The CDR3, as DNA: TGTGCCAGCAGCCTCTCCGGGACTAGCACGGATACGCAGTATTTT. Translating it yields CASSLSGTSTDTQYF.

This chain joins TRBV6-1 and TRBJ1-1; 8 bases agree with TRBD1. CDR3 length: 15 amino acids. After removal of 7 bases from V and 2 bases from J, the junction contained 9 bases not matched to a gene. Germline V gene sequence: CDR1 MNHNS, CDR2 SASEGT. The CDR3 nucleotides read TGTGCCAGCATCAGGGGGACAGGAGGTAACACTGAAGCTTTCTTT. Amino acids: CASIRGTGGNTEAFF.

V is TRBV19 and J is TRBJ1-1; TRBD1 is a possible D gene (5 bases). Germline CDR1 LNHDA, CDR2 SQIVND (reference sequence). There are 15 residues in the CDR3. With 2 bases removed from V and 3 bases from J, the gap between germline ends came to 13 bases. This chain's CDR3 is CASSIWGGEDTEAFF. The DNA of the CDR3 is TGTGCCAGTAGTATATGGGGGGGGGAGGACACTGAAGCTTTCTTT. Filled out from reference TRBV19 and TRBJ1-1, the complete variable domain reads DGGITQSPKYLFRKEGQNVTLSCEQNLNHDAMYWYRQDPGQGLRLIYYSQIVNDFQKGDIAEGYSVSREKKESFPLTVTSAQKNPTAFYLCASSIWGGEDTEAFFGQGTRLTVV.

The chain joins TRBV6-2 or TRBV6-3 to TRBJ1-2, with 7 bases that match TRBD1. The CDR3 loop spans 15 amino acids. J was trimmed by 8 bases and V by 7 bases; bases with no gene match: 16. Germline assignment: CDR1 MNHEY and CDR2 SVGEGT. The CDR3 protein is CASTYTPQGVSGYTF. DNA for the CDR3: TGTGCCAGCACCTATACCCCCCAGGGGGTCTCCGGCTACACCTTC.

This clonotype has only a few counts. The chain couples TRBV11-3 to TRBJ2-1; 7 bases match TRBD2. Germline V gives CDR1 SGHNT, CDR2 YENEEA. V was clipped by 1 base and J by 6 bases; unmatched bases: 12. The CDR3 contains 17 residues. CDR3 in amino acids: CASSLALGGDYRNEQFF. The CDR3 DNA reads as TGTGCCAGCAGCTTAGCCCTTGGCGGGGACTACCGCAATGAGCAGTTCTTC.

The chain recombines TRBV19 with TRBJ1-4; TRBD1 is a possible D gene (5 bases). Germline lookup yields CDR1 LNHDA and CDR2 SQIVND (reference sequence). The CDR3 runs to 15 residues. The V end was cut by 4 bases, the J end by 7 bases, with 16 bases between. The CDR3 bases are TGTGCCAGTAGTACGGTCTCGGGGAGGGGTGAAAAACTGTTTTTT. This translates into CASSTVSGRGEKLFF.

The V gene is TRBV7-9, the J gene TRBJ2-3, with D hard to call. From germline, CDR1 is SEHNR and CDR2 FQNEAQ (reference sequence). Between the trimmed V and J ends, which lost 5 bases and 6 bases, there was a span of 12 bases. This CDR3 has 13 residues. DNA for the CDR3: TGTGCCAGCAGCCGAGAGACCACTGATACGCAGTATTTT. Encoded protein: CASSRETTDTQYF.

This clonotype appeared many times. The chain recombines TRBV7-2 with TRBJ2-2; weak D call: TRBD2 (6 bases). This CDR3 has 14 amino acids. Looked up from germline, CDR1 is SGHTA and CDR2 is FQGNSA. The germline V and J ends were trimmed by 1 base and 7 bases, with 10 bases remaining between them. DNA of the CDR3: TGTGCCAGCAGCTTAGGTCCGGGGGACGGGGAGCTGTTTTTT. Translation gives CASSLGPGDGELFF.

This clonotype was found a few times. The J gene is TRBJ2-1, the V gene TRBV7-6, with 10 bases aligning to TRBD2. The CDR3 is made up of 18 amino acids. Germline-derived CDR1 and CDR2 are SGHVS and FNYEAQ. The V and J ends lost 5 bases and 7 bases, in that order; junction bases with no gene match: 17. CDR3 sequence (DNA): TGTGCCAGCAGCCAGCGTGGACGGCTAGCGGGAGTCAGGAATGAGCAGTTCTTC. This translates into CASSQRGRLAGVRNEQFF.

This clonotype appeared a few times. The chain's CDR3 is CASSDQNYEQYF. Written as DNA, the CDR3 is TGTGCCAGCAGTGATCAGAACTACGAGCAGTACTTC. The chain employs TRBV2 and TRBJ2-7; D gene uncertain. Trimming stripped 3 bases from V and 3 bases from J, with 6 bases between. The CDR3 totals 12 residues. CDR1 is SNHLY, CDR2 FYNNEI, per germline.

Concerning this clonotype: Since the CDR3 does not end with the conserved phenylalanine or tryptophan, this likely comes from a read error. This chain uses TRBV7-6 with TRBJ2-1, with TRBD2 matching 9 bases. This CDR3 spans 16 amino acids. Unmatched junction bases numbered 9, after V lost 0 bases and J lost 9 bases. Germline V gene data show CDR1 as SGHVS and CDR2 as FNYEAQ. The CDR3: CASSLAPGLAASEQFL. In nucleotides, the CDR3 is TGTGCCAGCAGCTTAGCACCGGGACTAGCAGCAAGTGAGCAGTTCTTA.

The V call is TRBV19, the J call TRBJ1-5, with D possibly being TRBD1 (6 bases). CDR3 length: 17 residues. V was cut by 3 bases and J by 1 base, with 16 bases left in between. Germline values: CDR1 LNHDA, CDR2 SQIVND (reference sequence). The CDR3 is CASSILQGSLSNQPQHF. For the CDR3, the DNA is TGTGCCAGTAGTATCTTACAGGGCAGCTTGAGCAATCAGCCCCAGCATTTT.

The rearrangement uses TRBV15 and TRBJ2-7, with a tentative D call TRBD2 (5 bases). The CDR3 extends over 13 amino acids. Germline V gene data show CDR1 as LNHNV and CDR2 as YYDKDF (reference sequence). Trimming left V 0 bases short and J 5 bases short, with 8 bases between. The CDR3 loop is CATSRDGVDEQYF. CDR3 in DNA: TGTGCCACCAGCAGAGACGGGGTGGACGAGCAGTACTTC.